This T cell receptor (beta chain) came from a study of T-cell memory formation after mild COVID-19. The CDR3 is 14 residues long. Trimming shortened V by 7 bases and J by 5 bases, and 17 bases separated the two germline ends. TCRdb recomputed calls from the 5' RACE reads with MiXCR, one row per CDR3 protein. The data contain about 470,000 distinct CDR3 sequences, approximately 25% of them seen just once; the ten biggest clones take up around 13%. V usage is TRBV12-3 or TRBV12-4 and J usage is TRBJ1-1, with D tentatively TRBD1 (6 bases). Sequenced sample: PBMCs or a T cell subset sorted from them (not recorded which). This clonotype was obtained from an adult woman who had mild COVID-19 (a few samples of this study predate the infection). Cell type and time point are not known. The chain's CDR3 is CASTIGTPGTEAFF. CDR3 nucleotide sequence: TGTGCCAGCACCATCGGGACACCGGGGACTGAAGCTTTCTTT.